Below, 29 T cell receptor beta chains from the same sample are listed, as sequenced in a study of blood T cell repertoires in COVID-19. TCRdb's copy holds only in-frame clones and misses some; the assay was immunoSEQ multiplex PCR. Counted here are fewer than 250,000 clones, around 81% occurring once; the ten biggest clones make up 7.4%. The material sequenced was PBMCs or T cells enriched from blood (not recorded which). These receptors were taken from a woman in her 40s with acute COVID-19.

DNA of the CDR3: TGTGCCTCCTCGCCGCTCGGGAGGGGTGACACCATATATTTT. Its protein product is CASSPLGRGDTIYF. The rearrangement links TRBV10-3 to TRBJ1-3; D perhaps matches TRBD1 (5 bases). In germline, CDR1 is ENHRY, CDR2 SYGVKD. Trimming took 11 bases from V and 8 from J, leaving 22 bases between them. This CDR3 region has 14 residues.

CDR3 sequence (DNA): TGTGCCAGCAGCTTGGGGACAGGGAGAGAGACCCAGTACTTC. This sequence encodes CASSLGTGRETQYF. V gene TRBV7-9 combines with J gene TRBJ2-5; 9 bases are a match to TRBD1. V dropped 3 bases and J dropped 4; count of bases not matched to a gene: 3. Germline V CDR1 and CDR2: SEHNR, FQNEAQ (reference sequence). The CDR3 has 14 amino acids.

The sample holds a few counts of this clone. The gene calls are TRBV4-1 and TRBJ2-7, with TRBD2 matching 10 bases. The germline V gene encodes CDR1 MGHRA and CDR2 YSYEKL. J was trimmed by 6 bases and V by 1 base; bases with no gene match: 6. The CDR3 has 15 residues. This CDR3 reads CASSQGALAGGEQYF. The CDR3 DNA reads TGCGCCAGCAGCCAAGGTGCTTTAGCGGGAGGCGAGCAGTACTTC.

The CDR3 here is CASSLAFGYTF. CDR3 nucleotides: TGTGCCAGCAGCTTAGCCTTTGGCTACACCTTC. The chain links TRBV7-9 to TRBJ1-2; D ambiguous. There are 11 residues in the CDR3. V was cut by 0 bases and J by 7 bases, with 3 bases left in between. Per the germline V gene, CDR1 is SEHNR and CDR2 is FQNEAQ (reference sequence).

This chain joins TRBV2 and TRBJ1-4, with 7 bases fitting TRBD1. The V and J ends lost 1 base and 6 bases, in that order; junction bases with no gene match: 5. Germline lookup yields CDR1 SNHLY and CDR2 FYNNEI. The CDR3 covers 15 residues. This CDR3 is CASSEGTGGYEKLFF. CDR3 in DNA: TGTGCCAGCAGTGAAGGGACAGGAGGTTATGAAAAACTGTTTTTT.

V is TRBV9 and J is TRBJ2-7, with D tentatively TRBD2 (5 bases). Trimming cost V 4 bases and J 3 bases, with 20 bases left between them. CDR1 and CDR2 from the germline V gene are SGDLS and YYNGEE. The CDR3 contains 16 residues. CDR3 residues: CASSPRDSVDIYEQYF. CDR3 sequence (DNA): TGTGCCAGCAGCCCCCGAGATAGCGTCGATATCTACGAGCAGTACTTC.

This clone was observed a few times. V and J are TRBV28 and TRBJ1-4, with a tentative D call TRBD1 (6 bases). Trimming removed 1 base from V and 7 bases from J, with 10 bases in between. This CDR3 spans 14 amino acids. Germline values: CDR1 MDHEN, CDR2 SYDVKM. The chain's CDR3 is CASSLSGTSEKLFF. CDR3 sequence (DNA): TGTGCCAGCAGTTTATCAGGGACATCTGAAAAACTGTTTTTT. Variable domain in full (rest from reference TRBV28 and TRBJ1-4): DVKVTQSSRYLVKRTGEKVFLECVQDMDHENMFWYRQDPGLGLRLIYFSYDVKMKEKGDIPEGYSVSREKKERFSLILESASTNQTSMYLCASSLSGTSEKLFFGSGTQLSVL.

CDR3 in amino acids: CASSGDYQETQYF. Written as DNA, the CDR3 is TGTGCCAGCAGCGGGGACTACCAAGAGACCCAGTACTTC. This chain uses TRBV5-4 with TRBJ2-5, with D tentatively TRBD2 (6 bases). This CDR3 is 13 amino acids long. Deletions cut 4 bases from V and 0 bases from J, with 7 bases between. Germline V gene lookup returns CDR1 SGHNT and CDR2 YYREEE (reference sequence).

The chain couples TRBV29-1 to TRBJ2-5, with a weak D call TRBD1 (6 bases). CDR1 SQVTM and CDR2 ANQGSEA come from the germline V gene. The CDR3 extends over 16 amino acids. Between the trimmed V and J ends, which lost 0 bases and 4 bases, there was a span of 18 bases. CDR3 DNA sequence: TGCAGCGTTGAAGATCAGGGTAACAGGGTCGGAGAGACCCAGTACTTC. It yields the protein CSVEDQGNRVGETQYF.

The gene calls are TRBV27 and TRBJ1-1; D unresolved. From germline, CDR1 is MNHEY and CDR2 SMNVEV (reference sequence). The V and J ends lost 6 bases and 2 bases respectively, with 19 bases between them. CDR3 length: 16 residues. The CDR3, as DNA: TGTGCCAGCAGGAGGGCGTTGAGGCGAGGAAACACTGAAGCTTTCTTT. This codes for CASRRALRRGNTEAFF.

The chain links TRBV7-8 to TRBJ2-1; TRBD2 agrees at 9 bases. V gave up 1 base and J gave up 8 bases; unmatched junction bases: 3. The CDR3 consists of 14 residues. Germline V gene data show CDR1 as SGHVS and CDR2 as FQNEAQ. The CDR3 DNA reads TGTGCCAGCAGCTTAGTTTCTAGCGGGGATGAGCAGTTCTTC. It codes for CASSLVSSGDEQFF.

The V gene is TRBV6-5, the J gene TRBJ1-5; 9 bases map to TRBD1. This CDR3 comprises 14 residues. Germline lookup yields CDR1 MNHEY and CDR2 SVGAGI. V was pared by 6 bases and J by 3 bases, with 3 bases of the junction left unmatched. CDR3 nucleotides: TGTGCCAGCAGATACAGGGGGCCCAATCAGCCCCAGCATTTT. Its protein product is CASRYRGPNQPQHF.

This chain links TRBV3-1 (or the pseudogene TRBV3-2) with TRBJ1-1; possible D gene TRBD1, 6 bases. Trimming took 2 bases from V and 5 from J, leaving 12 bases between them. Germline V CDR1 and CDR2: LGHDT, YNNKEL (reference sequence). This CDR3 has 14 residues. DNA of the CDR3: TGTGCCAGCAGCCAATTACAGGGCGGAACTGAAGCTTTCTTT. This gives the protein CASSQLQGGTEAFF.

This rearrangement joins TRBV9 to TRBJ2-7, with a weak D call TRBD1 (6 bases). Deletions cut 3 bases from V and 9 bases from J, with 22 bases between. This CDR3 contains 15 residues. CDR1 is SGDLS, CDR2 YYNGEE, per germline. As DNA, the CDR3 is TGTGCCAGCAGCGCCCTAGACAGGCCCCCTAATCCGCAGTACTTC. Translating it yields CASSALDRPPNPQYF.

In DNA form, the CDR3 reads TGTGCCAGCAGTGTCTCCCGAGATTGCACAGATACGCAGTATTTT. Its protein product is CASSVSRDCTDTQYF. This sequence joins TRBV25-1 and TRBJ2-3, with D hard to call. V was shortened by 4 bases and J by 1 base, with 12 bases between the two germline ends. The CDR3 is made up of 15 amino acids. Germline V gives CDR1 MGHDK, CDR2 SYGVNS.

This chain uses TRBV19 with TRBJ2-7, with 9 bases lining up with TRBD1. This CDR3 has 15 residues. With 4 bases clipped from V and 2 bases from J, the junction kept 6 bases outside the gene matches. CDR1 LNHDA and CDR2 SQIVND come from the germline V gene (reference sequence). CDR3 DNA: TGTGCCAGTAGTAGATCCGGGACAGGGACCTACGAGCAGTACTTC. Protein product: CASSRSGTGTYEQYF.

Points on this clone: Other nucleotide sequences in the sample specify the same CDR3. V gene TRBV7-2 combines with J gene TRBJ1-5; maybe TRBD1 (5 bases). The CDR3 is made up of 15 amino acids. Germline CDR1 SGHTA, CDR2 FQGNSA. V was shortened by 1 base and J by 2 bases, with 9 bases between the two germline ends. CDR3: CASSLVGDGNQPQHF. As DNA, the CDR3 is TGTGCCAGCAGCTTAGTAGGGGATGGCAATCAGCCCCAGCATTTT.

The rearrangement links TRBV7-9 to TRBJ2-2, with 8 bases lining up with TRBD2. This CDR3 contains 17 residues. The germline V gene encodes CDR1 SEHNR and CDR2 FQNEAQ (reference sequence). The V gene end was trimmed by 5 bases and the J gene end by 0 bases; junction bases not matched to a gene: 8. CDR3 residues: CASSPLVGLANTGELFF. The CDR3 bases are TGTGCCAGCAGCCCCCTTGTGGGACTAGCGAACACCGGGGAGCTGTTTTTT.

V and J are TRBV19 and TRBJ2-3; possible D gene TRBD2, 5 bases. Germline CDR1 LNHDA, CDR2 SQIVND (reference sequence). With 2 bases removed from V and 5 bases from J, the gap between germline ends came to 5 bases. CDR3 length equals 12 residues. The CDR3 DNA is TGTGCCAGTAGTATACGGGGAGATACGCAGTATTTT. It encodes CASSIRGDTQYF.

DNA of the CDR3: TGTGCCAGCAGCCCGACAGGGGGGAAAGAGACCCAGTACTTC. It yields the protein CASSPTGGKETQYF. The V call is TRBV7-3, the J call TRBJ2-5; TRBD1 matches at 9 bases. With 5 bases clipped from V and 3 bases from J, the junction kept 4 bases outside the gene matches. This CDR3 region has 14 residues. The V gene's germline CDR1 is SGHTA and CDR2 FQGTGA.

V and J are TRBV30 and TRBJ2-1; no firm D call. Looked up from germline, CDR1 is GTSNPN and CDR2 is SVGIG (reference sequence). The V gene lost 3 bases and the J gene lost 7 bases, with 7 bases spanning the gap. The CDR3 spans 11 residues. CDR3 nucleotide sequence: TGTGCCTGGAGCCCCTTTAATGAGCAGTTCTTC. Its translation: CAWSPFNEQFF. Full variable domain (missing parts from reference TRBV30 and TRBJ2-1): SQTIHQWPATLVQPVGSPLSLECTVEGTSNPNLYWYRQAAGRGLQLLFYSVGIGQISSEVPQNLSASRPQDRQFILSSKKLLLSDSGFYLCAWSPFNEQFFGPGTRLTVL.

The chain employs TRBV7-6 and TRBJ1-1; TRBD1 agrees at 7 bases. With 5 bases clipped from V and 5 bases from J, the junction kept 5 bases outside the gene matches. Germline loops: CDR1 SGHVS, CDR2 FNYEAQ. The CDR3 is made up of 13 amino acids. In nucleotides, the CDR3 is TGTGCCAGCAGCCGGGACAGTCGGACTGAAGCTTTCTTT. It encodes CASSRDSRTEAFF.

The chain recombines TRBV28 with TRBJ1-1, with 9 bases fitting TRBD1. Germline loops: CDR1 MDHEN, CDR2 SYDVKM. The CDR3 consists of 14 residues. V lost 5 bases to trimming and J lost 3 bases; unmatched junction nucleotides: 4. In DNA, the CDR3 is TGTGCCAGCAGTCCCGGACAGGGGCACACTGAAGCTTTCTTT. Its protein is CASSPGQGHTEAFF.

This rearrangement joins TRBV4-3 to TRBJ1-3, with 9 positions matching TRBD1. J was trimmed by 3 bases and V by 0 bases; bases with no gene match: 3. The CDR3 sequence is 16 residues long. Germline V gene data show CDR1 as LGHNA and CDR2 as YSLEER. The CDR3 loop is CASSQDDRGSGNTIYF. In DNA form, the CDR3 reads TGCGCCAGCAGCCAAGATGACAGGGGGAGTGGAAACACCATATATTTT.

The chain is built from TRBV9 and TRBJ1-3; TRBD1 matches at 7 bases. This CDR3 has 16 amino acids. The junction had 9 bases not matched to a gene; V was cut back by 4 bases and J by 2 bases. Germline V lookup: CDR1 SGDLS, CDR2 YYNGEE. The DNA of the CDR3 is TGTGCCAGCAGCACGCACAGGGGTGGAACTGGAAACACCATATATTTT. It is translated as CASSTHRGGTGNTIYF.

This clone was detected once. The rearrangement links TRBV9 to TRBJ2-3; 9 bases map to TRBD2. Trimming took 2 bases from V and 4 from J; bases not matched to a gene: 5. The CDR3 is 15 amino acids. Germline CDR1 reads SGDLS; CDR2 reads YYNGEE. In DNA, the CDR3 is TGTGCCAGCAGCGTTGGCGGGGGGGTTTCAGATACGCAGTATTTT. Residues: CASSVGGGVSDTQYF. Variable domain in full (rest from reference TRBV9 and TRBJ2-3): DSGVTQTPKHLITATGQRVTLRCSPRSGDLSVYWYQQSLDQGLQFLIQYYNGEERAKGNILERFSAQQFPDLHSELNLSSLELGDSALYFCASSVGGGVSDTQYFGPGTRLTVL.

Only a few counts were recorded for this clone. Sequence at one end of the junction differs from germline and may be a read error. The chain joins TRBV5-8 to TRBJ1-1; D not resolved. Germline CDR1 reads SGHTS; CDR2 reads YDEGEE. This CDR3 is 13 amino acids long. The CDR3 is CASNLRGNTEAFF. In DNA form, the CDR3 reads TGTGCCAGCAACTTGCGGGGGAACACTGAAGCTTTCTTT.

This clone was counted ten times or more. Additional DNA sequences in this sample encode the identical CDR3. The rearrangement joins TRBV29-1 to TRBJ2-1; D may be TRBD2 (7 bases). Trimming pared 6 bases from V and 10 bases from J, leaving 22 bases between. Germline V gene lookup returns CDR1 SQVTM and CDR2 ANQGSEA. The CDR3 is made up of 14 amino acids. The CDR3 DNA follows: TGCAGCGTGGGGAGGGGGGGACAATCTTGGGAGCAGTTCTTC. This gives the protein CSVGRGGQSWEQFF.

The chain combines TRBV7-2 with TRBJ2-3; 10 positions agree with TRBD2. This CDR3 region has 17 residues. CDR1 and CDR2 (germline): SGHTA, FQGNSA. V dropped 4 bases and J dropped 7; count of bases not matched to a gene: 14. The CDR3: CASSSSSGGHPIYTQYF. The CDR3 nucleotides read TGTGCCAGCAGCTCCTCTAGCGGGGGCCACCCCATATATACGCAGTATTTT.